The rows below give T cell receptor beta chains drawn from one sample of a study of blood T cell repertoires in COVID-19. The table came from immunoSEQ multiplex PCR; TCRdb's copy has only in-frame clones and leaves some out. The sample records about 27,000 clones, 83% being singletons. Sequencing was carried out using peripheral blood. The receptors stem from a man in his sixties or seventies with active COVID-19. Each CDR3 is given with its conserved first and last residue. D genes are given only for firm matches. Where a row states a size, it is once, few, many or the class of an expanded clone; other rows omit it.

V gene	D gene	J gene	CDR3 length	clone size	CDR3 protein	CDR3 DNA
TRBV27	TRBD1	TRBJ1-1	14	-	CASSLSQGDAEAFF	TGTGCCAGCAGTTTATCACAGGGGGACGCTGAAGCTTTCTTT
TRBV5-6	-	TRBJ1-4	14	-	CASSLGGLNEKLFF	TGTGCCAGCAGCTTGGGGGGGCTGAATGAAAAACTGTTTTTT
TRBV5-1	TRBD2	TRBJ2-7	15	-	CASSALAGFSYEQYF	TGCGCCAGCAGCGCACTAGCGGGGTTCTCCTACGAGCAGTACTTC
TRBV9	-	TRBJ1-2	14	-	CASSVARGVSGYTF	TGTGCCAGCAGCGTAGCTCGGGGGGTTTCTGGCTACACCTTC
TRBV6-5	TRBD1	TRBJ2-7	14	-	CASSPGQAAYEQYF	TGTGCCAGCAGTCCCGGACAGGCTGCCTACGAGCAGTACTTC
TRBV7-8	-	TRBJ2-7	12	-	CASSLVVGLRYF	TGTGCCAGCAGCTTAGTGGTTGGACTCCGGTACTTC
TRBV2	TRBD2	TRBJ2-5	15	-	CASSEGGGPPETQYF	TGTGCCAGCAGTGAGGGGGGAGGGCCCCCAGAGACCCAGTACTTC
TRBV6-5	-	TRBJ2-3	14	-	CASAISETTDTQYF	TGTGCCAGCGCTATTTCGGAGACCACAGATACGCAGTATTTT
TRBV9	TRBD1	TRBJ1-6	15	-	CASSSGDSYNSPLHF	TGTGCCAGCAGCTCGGGGGACAGTTACAATTCACCCCTCCACTTT
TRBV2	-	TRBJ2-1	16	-	CASSEGGGAFLYEQFF	TGTGCCAGCAGTGAAGGGGGCGGGGCATTTCTCTATGAGCAGTTCTTC
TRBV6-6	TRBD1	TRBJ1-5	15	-	CASSRDSTNNQPQHF	TGTGCCAGCAGTCGGGACAGCACCAACAATCAGCCCCAGCATTTT
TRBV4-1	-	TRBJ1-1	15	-	CASSQGAGTYTEAFF	TGCGCCAGCAGCCAAGGAGCGGGGACTTACACTGAAGCTTTCTTT
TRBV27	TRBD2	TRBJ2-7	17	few	CASSPPRGAGVTGEQYF	TGTGCCAGCAGTCCGCCGCGGGGAGCGGGAGTTACCGGCGAGCAGTACTTC
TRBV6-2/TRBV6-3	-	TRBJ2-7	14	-	CASSFMGSAYEQYF	TGTGCCAGCAGTTTCATGGGGAGTGCTTACGAGCAGTACTTC
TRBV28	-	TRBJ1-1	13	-	CAHSVGLNTEAFF	TGTGCCCATTCGGTCGGGTTGAACACTGAAGCTTTCTTT
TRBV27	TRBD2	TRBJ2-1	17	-	CASSPRTSGIYYNEQFF	TGTGCCAGCAGTCCCAGGACTAGCGGAATATACTACAATGAGCAGTTCTTC
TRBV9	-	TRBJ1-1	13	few	CADSTGFDTEAFF	TGTGCCGACTCAACAGGGTTCGACACTGAAGCTTTCTTT
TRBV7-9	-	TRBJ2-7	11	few	CASSFVGEQYF	TGTGCCAGCAGCTTTGTCGGGGAGCAGTACTTC
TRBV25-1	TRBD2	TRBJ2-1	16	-	CASSDATSGGWGEQFF	TGTGCCAGCAGTGACGCGACTAGCGGGGGGTGGGGTGAGCAGTTCTTC
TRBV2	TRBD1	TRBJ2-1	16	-	CASSDRDRGRSNEQFF	TGTGCCAGCAGTGACCGGGACAGGGGGCGCAGCAATGAGCAGTTCTTC
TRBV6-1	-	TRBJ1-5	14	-	CASSEGGANQPQHF	TGTGCCAGCAGTGAAGGTGGGGCCAATCAGCCCCAGCATTTT
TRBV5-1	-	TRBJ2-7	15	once	CASSSTGGGTYEQYF	TGCGCCAGCAGTTCGACAGGTGGGGGAACCTACGAGCAGTACTTC
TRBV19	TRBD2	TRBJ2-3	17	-	CASSLPWGGSSTDTQYF	TGTGCCAGTAGTCTTCCCTGGGGGGGTTCTAGCACAGATACGCAGTATTTT
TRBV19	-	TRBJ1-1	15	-	CASSIVPQGNTEAFF	TGTGCCAGTAGTATAGTCCCACAGGGGAACACTGAAGCTTTCTTT
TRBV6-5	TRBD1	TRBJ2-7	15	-	CASSQWDSTTYEQYF	TGTGCCAGCAGCCAGTGGGACAGTACAACCTACGAGCAGTACTTC
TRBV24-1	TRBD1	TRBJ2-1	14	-	CATSDPTGGNEQFF	TGTGCCACCAGTGATCCGACAGGGGGGAATGAGCAGTTCTTC
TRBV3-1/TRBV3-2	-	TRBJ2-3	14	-	CASSQVLDPDTQYF	TGTGCCAGCAGCCAAGTACTAGATCCAGATACGCAGTATTTT
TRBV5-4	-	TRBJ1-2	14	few	CASSFSGLNYGYTF	TGTGCCAGCAGCTTCAGTGGCCTTAACTATGGCTACACCTTC
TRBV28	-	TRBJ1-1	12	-	CASAKGYWEAFF	TGTGCCAGCGCAAAGGGGTACTGGGAAGCTTTCTTT
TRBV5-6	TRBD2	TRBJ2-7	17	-	CASSPRPSGGAPYEQYF	TGTGCCAGCAGCCCCCGCCCTAGCGGGGGGGCACCGTACGAGCAGTACTTC
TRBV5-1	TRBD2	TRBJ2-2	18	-	CASSFAGTSGRNTGELFF	TGCGCCAGCAGCTTCGCCGGGACTAGCGGGCGGAACACCGGGGAGCTGTTTTTT
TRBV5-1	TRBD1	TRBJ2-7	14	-	CASSFLGTGVEQYF	TGCGCCAGCAGCTTTTTAGGGACAGGGGTTGAGCAGTACTTC
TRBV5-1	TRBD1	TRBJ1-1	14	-	CASSSQGSNTEAFF	TGCGCCAGCAGCTCACAGGGGTCTAACACTGAAGCTTTCTTT
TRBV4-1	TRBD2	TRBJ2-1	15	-	CASSQVGLAAGEQFF	TGCGCCAGCAGCCAGGTGGGACTAGCGGCAGGTGAGCAGTTCTTC
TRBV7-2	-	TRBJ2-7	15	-	CASSSRVDSSYEQYF	TGTGCCAGCAGCTCCCGAGTGGACAGCTCCTACGAGCAGTACTTC
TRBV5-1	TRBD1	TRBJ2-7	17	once	CASSLDFAGQGTYEQYF	TGCGCCAGCAGCTTGGATTTTGCGGGACAGGGCACCTACGAGCAGTACTTC
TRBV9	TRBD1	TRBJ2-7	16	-	CASSVAPTGGTYEQYF	TGTGCCAGCAGCGTAGCGCCGACAGGGGGTACCTACGAGCAGTACTTC
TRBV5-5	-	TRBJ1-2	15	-	CASSQPTTANYGYTF	TGTGCCAGCAGCCAACCGACGACAGCTAACTATGGCTACACCTTC
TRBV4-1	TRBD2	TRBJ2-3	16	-	CASSQSTGLATDTQYF	TGCGCCAGCAGCCAATCTACGGGACTAGCCACAGATACGCAGTATTTT
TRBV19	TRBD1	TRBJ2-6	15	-	CASRDRGHGANVLTF	TGTGCCAGTAGGGATAGGGGGCACGGGGCCAACGTCCTGACTTTC
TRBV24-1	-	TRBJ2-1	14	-	CATSDYEGGNEQFF	TGTGCCACCAGTGATTATGAAGGGGGCAATGAGCAGTTCTTC
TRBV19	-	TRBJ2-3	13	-	CASSLVTTDTQYF	TGTGCCAGTAGTCTCGTCACAACAGATACGCAGTATTTT
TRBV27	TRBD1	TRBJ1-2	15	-	CASSPGQGQNYGYTF	TGTGCCAGCAGTCCCGGACAGGGTCAAAACTATGGCTACACCTTC
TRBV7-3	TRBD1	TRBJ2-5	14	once	CASSPKGAGETQYF	TGTGCCAGCAGCCCAAAGGGGGCCGGGGAGACCCAGTACTTC
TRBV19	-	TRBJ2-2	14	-	CASKEGANTGELFF	TGTGCCAGTAAGGAGGGAGCGAACACCGGGGAGCTGTTTTTT
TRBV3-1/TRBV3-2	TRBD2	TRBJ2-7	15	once	CASSLQTSGSREQYF	TGTGCCAGCAGCCTCCAGACTAGCGGGAGCCGCGAGCAGTACTTC
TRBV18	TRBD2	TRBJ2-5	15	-	CASSPYGGTQETQYF	TGTGCCAGCTCACCTTACGGGGGGACCCAAGAGACCCAGTACTTC
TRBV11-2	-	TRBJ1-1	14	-	CASSRGSANTEAFF	TGTGCCAGCAGTAGGGGATCAGCGAACACTGAAGCTTTCTTT
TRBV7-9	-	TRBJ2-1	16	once	CASSPPPRVSYNEQFF	TGTGCCAGCAGCCCTCCCCCGCGGGTGTCCTACAATGAGCAGTTCTTC
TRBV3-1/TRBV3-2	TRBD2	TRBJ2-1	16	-	CASSPDPGGVYNEQFF	TGTGCCAGCAGCCCAGACCCTGGGGGGGTCTACAATGAGCAGTTCTTC
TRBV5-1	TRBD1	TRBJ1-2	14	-	CASSLEGTGKINTF	TGCGCCAGCAGCTTGGAGGGGACAGGGAAGATCAACACCTTC